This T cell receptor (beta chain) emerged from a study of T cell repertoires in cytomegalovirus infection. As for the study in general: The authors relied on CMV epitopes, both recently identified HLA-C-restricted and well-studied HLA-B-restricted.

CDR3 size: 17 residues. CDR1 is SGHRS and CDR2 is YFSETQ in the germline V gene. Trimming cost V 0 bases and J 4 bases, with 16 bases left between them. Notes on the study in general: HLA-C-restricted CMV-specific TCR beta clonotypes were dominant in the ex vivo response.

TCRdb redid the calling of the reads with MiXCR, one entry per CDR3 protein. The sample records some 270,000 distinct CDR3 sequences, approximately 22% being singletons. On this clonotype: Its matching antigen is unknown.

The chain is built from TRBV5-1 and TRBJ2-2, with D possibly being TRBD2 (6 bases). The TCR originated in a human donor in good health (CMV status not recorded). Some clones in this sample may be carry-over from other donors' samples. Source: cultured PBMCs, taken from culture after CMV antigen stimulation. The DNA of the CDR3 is TGCGCCAGCAGCTTGGCGGTAGGGACTCCTGGCACCGGGGAGCTGTTTTTT. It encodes CASSLAVGTPGTGELFF.